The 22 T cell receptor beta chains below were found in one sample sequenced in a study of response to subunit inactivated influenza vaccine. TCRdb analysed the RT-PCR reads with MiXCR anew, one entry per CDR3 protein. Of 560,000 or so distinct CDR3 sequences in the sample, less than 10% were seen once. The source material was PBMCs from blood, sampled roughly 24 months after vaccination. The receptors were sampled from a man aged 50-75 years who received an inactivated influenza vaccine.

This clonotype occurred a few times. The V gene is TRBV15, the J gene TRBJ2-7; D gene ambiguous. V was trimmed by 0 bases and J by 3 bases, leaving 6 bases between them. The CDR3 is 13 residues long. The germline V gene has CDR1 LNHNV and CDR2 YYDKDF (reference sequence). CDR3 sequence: CATSRDPNYEQYF. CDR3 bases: TGTGCCACCAGCAGAGACCCAAACTACGAGCAGTACTTC.

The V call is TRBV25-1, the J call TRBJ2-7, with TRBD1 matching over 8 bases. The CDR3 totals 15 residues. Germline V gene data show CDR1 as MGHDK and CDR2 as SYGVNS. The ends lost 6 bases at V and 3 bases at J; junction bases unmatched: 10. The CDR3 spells CASSPGQGLFYEQYF. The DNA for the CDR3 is TGTGCCAGCAGCCCCGGACAGGGCCTTTTCTACGAGCAGTACTTC.

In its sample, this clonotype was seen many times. The DNA for the CDR3 is TGCGCCAGCAGCTTCGGGGGTTCCGGCTATGGCTACACCTTC. Translation: CASSFGGSGYGYTF. This chain joins TRBV5-1 and TRBJ1-2; D might be TRBD1 (5 bases). Trimming cost V 2 bases and J 4 bases, with 12 bases left between them. CDR3 length equals 14 residues. The germline CDR1 and CDR2 sequences are SGHRS and YFSETQ.

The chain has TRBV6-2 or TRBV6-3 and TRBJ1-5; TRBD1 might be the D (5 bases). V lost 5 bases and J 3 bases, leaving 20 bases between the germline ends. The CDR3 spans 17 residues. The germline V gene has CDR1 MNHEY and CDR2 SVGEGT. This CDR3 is CASSPLPYRGLNQPQHF. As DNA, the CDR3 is TGTGCCAGCAGTCCCCTACCGTACCGGGGCCTCAATCAGCCCCAGCATTTT.

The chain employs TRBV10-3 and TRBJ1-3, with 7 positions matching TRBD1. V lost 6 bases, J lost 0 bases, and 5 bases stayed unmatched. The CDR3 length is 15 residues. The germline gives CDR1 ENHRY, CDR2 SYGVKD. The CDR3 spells CAIRQDRASGNTIYF. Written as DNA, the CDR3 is TGTGCCATCAGGCAAGACAGGGCCTCTGGAAACACCATATATTTT.

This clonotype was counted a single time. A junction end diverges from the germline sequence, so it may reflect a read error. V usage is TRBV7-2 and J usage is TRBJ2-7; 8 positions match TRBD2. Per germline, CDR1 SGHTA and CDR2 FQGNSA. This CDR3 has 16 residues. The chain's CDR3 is CASSLHPGGSSDERYF. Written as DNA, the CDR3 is TGTGCCAGCAGCTTACATCCGGGGGGGAGCTCGGACGAGCGGTACTTC.

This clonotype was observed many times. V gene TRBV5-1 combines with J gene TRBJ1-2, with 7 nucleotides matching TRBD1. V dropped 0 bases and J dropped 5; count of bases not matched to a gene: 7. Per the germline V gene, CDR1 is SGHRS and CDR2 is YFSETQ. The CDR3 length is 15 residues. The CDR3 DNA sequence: TGCGCCAGCAGCTTGGACCCACAGGGGAATTATGGCTACACCTTC. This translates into CASSLDPQGNYGYTF.

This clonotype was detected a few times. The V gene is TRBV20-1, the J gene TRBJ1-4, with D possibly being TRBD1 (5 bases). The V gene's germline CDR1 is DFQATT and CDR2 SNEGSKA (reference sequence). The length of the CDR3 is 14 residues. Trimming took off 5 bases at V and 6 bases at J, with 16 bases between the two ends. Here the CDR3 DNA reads TGCAGTGCTGACCACAGGAAAAAAGATGAAAAACTGTTTTTT. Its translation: CSADHRKKDEKLFF.

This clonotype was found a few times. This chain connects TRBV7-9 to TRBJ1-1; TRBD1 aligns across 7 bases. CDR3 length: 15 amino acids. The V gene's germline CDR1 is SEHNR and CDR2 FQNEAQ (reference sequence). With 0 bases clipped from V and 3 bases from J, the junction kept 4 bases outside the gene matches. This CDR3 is CASSLALGTDTEAFF. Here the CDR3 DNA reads TGTGCCAGCAGCTTAGCCCTCGGGACAGACACTGAAGCTTTCTTT.

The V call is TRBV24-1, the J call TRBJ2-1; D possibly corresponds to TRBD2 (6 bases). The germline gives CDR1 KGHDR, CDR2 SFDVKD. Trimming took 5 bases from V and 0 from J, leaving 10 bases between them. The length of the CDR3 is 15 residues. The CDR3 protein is CATSGAGRSYNEQFF. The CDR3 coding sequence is TGTGCCACCAGTGGGGCGGGGCGCTCCTACAATGAGCAGTTCTTC.

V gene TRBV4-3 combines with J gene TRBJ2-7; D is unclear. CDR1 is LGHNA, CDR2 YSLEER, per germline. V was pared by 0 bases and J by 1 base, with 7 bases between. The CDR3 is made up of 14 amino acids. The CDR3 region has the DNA TGCGCCAGCAGCCAAGAGACCAGTTCCTACGAGCAGTACTTC. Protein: CASSQETSSYEQYF.

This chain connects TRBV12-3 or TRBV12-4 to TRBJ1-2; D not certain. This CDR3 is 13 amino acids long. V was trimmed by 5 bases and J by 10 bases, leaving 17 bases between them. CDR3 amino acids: CASSVDGRLVYTF. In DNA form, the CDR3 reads TGTGCCAGCAGTGTGGACGGGCGGCTAGTCTACACCTTC.

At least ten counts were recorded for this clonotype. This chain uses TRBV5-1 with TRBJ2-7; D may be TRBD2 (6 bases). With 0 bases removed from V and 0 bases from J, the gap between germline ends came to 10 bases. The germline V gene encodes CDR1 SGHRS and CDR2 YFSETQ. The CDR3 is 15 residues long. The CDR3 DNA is TGCGCCAGCAGCTTGGGCGGGACCAGCTCCTACGAGCAGTACTTC. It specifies CASSLGGTSSYEQYF. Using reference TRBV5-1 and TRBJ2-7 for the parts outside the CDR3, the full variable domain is KAGVTQTPRYLIKTRGQQVTLSCSPISGHRSVSWYQQTPGQGLQFLFEYFSETQRNKGNFPGRFSGRQFSNSRSEMNVSTLELGDSALYLCASSLGGTSSYEQYFGPGTRLTVT.

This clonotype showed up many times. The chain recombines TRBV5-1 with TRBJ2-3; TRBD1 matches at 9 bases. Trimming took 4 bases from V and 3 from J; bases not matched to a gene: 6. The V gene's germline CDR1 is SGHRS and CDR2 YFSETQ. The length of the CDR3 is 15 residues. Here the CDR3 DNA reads TGCGCCAGCAGCCCGACGACAGGGGGGACAGATACGCAGTATTTT. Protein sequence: CASSPTTGGTDTQYF.

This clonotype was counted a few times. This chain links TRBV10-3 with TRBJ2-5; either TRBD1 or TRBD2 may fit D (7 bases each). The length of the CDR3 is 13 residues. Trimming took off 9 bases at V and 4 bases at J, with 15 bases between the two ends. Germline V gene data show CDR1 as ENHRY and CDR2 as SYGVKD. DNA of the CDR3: TGTGCCATTCAGCGGGACAGTGGAGAGACCCAGTACTTC. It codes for CAIQRDSGETQYF.

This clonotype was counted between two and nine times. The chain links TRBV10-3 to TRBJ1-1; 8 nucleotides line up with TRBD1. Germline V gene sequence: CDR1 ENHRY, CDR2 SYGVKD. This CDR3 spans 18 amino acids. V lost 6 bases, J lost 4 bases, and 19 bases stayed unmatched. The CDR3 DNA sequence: TGTGCCATCAGCAAAGACCGGGACAGGATCTGGTCTGGCACTGAAGCTTTCTTT. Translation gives CAISKDRDRIWSGTEAFF.

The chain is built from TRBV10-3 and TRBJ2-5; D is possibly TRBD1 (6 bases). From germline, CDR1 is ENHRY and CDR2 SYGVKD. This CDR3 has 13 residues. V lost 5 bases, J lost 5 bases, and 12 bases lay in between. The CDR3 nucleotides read TGTGCCATCAGTAGTGCAGGGGTGGAGACCCAGTACTTC. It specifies CAISSAGVETQYF.

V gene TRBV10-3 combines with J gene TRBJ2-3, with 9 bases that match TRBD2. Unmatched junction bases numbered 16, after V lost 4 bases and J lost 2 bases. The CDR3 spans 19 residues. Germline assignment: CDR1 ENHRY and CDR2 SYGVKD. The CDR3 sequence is CAISGGSGTLAGATDTQYF. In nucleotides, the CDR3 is TGTGCCATCAGTGGTGGCAGCGGGACTTTAGCGGGAGCCACAGATACGCAGTATTTT.

For the CDR3, the DNA is TGCAGTGCTACCCTGACAGGCTCTAATTCACCCCTCCACTTT. It specifies CSATLTGSNSPLHF. The chain links TRBV20-1 to TRBJ1-6; tentatively, D is TRBD1 (6 bases). CDR1 and CDR2 from the germline V gene are DFQATT and SNEGSKA (reference sequence). This CDR3 spans 14 amino acids. Trimming left V 4 bases short and J 6 bases short, with 13 bases between.

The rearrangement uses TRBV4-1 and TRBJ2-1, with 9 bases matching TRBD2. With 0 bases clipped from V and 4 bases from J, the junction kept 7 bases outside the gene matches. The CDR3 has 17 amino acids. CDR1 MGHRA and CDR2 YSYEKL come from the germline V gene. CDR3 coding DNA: TGCGCCAGCAGCCAAGATCTTAGCGGGGGTATTTACAATGAGCAGTTCTTC. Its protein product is CASSQDLSGGIYNEQFF.

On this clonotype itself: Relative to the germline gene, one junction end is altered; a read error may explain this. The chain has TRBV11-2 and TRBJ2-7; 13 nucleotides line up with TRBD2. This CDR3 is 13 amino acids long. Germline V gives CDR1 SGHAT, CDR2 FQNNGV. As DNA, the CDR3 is TGTGCCAGCAGCTTAGAGGGACTAGCGGGGTTTAACTTC. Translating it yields CASSLEGLAGFNF.

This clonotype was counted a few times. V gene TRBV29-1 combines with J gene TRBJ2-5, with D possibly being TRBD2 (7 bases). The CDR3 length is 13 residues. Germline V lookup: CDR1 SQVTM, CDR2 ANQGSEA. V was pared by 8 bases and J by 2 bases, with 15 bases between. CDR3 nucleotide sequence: TGCAGCATTGGGGGGGCCCCTCAAGAGACCCAGTACTTC. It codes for CSIGGAPQETQYF.